The clone carrying this T cell receptor beta chain was picked up a small number of times. Antigen specificity is unknown. Molecular-barcoded quantitative 5'-RACE produced these TCR beta libraries. From the 5' RACE reads, TCRdb called clonotypes with MiXCR, one entry per CDR3 protein. The table has about 450,000 distinct CDR3 sequences, roughly 26% seen once. The data were obtained in a study of CD8 T cells in ankylosing spondylitis. Findings and limits, study-wide: Ankylosing spondylitis blood appeared to carry a characteristic TCR beta motif of several highly homologous variants. Reactive arthritis synovial fluid and blood previously showed some of these motif variants. Reportedly, significant enrichment of disease-linked clones occurred in matched ankylosing spondylitis synovial fluid. Disease-associated clonotypes exhibited CD8+ identity and were relatively infrequent in peripheral blood.

Per the germline V gene, CDR1 is MDHEN and CDR2 is SYDVKM. The CDR3 spans 16 residues. Trimming shortened V by 4 bases and J by 0 bases, and 13 bases separated the two germline ends. Input material: blood, either unsorted or a sorted T cell fraction (not recorded which). The rearrangement joins TRBV28 to TRBJ2-1; D is ambiguous. The source is a male donor with ankylosing spondylitis. For the CDR3, the DNA is TGTGCCAGCAGTTCGGTCCTCAGTAGCTCCTACAATGAGCAGTTCTTC. Its protein is CASSSVLSSSYNEQFF.